The rows below give T cell receptor beta chains drawn from one sample of a study of T cells expressing NK-cell markers. From its re-call of the 5' RACE reads, TCRdb lists each CDR3 protein once, without DNA. In total, the table holds about 460,000 distinct CDR3 sequences. What was sequenced was blood T cells: a sorted CD56 or NKG2C T cell subset, CD4+ or CD8+ T cells, or bulk PBMC T cells (not recorded which). The source is a woman aged 50 to 60 in good health. Each CDR3 is given with its conserved first and last residue.

V	J	CDR3
TRBV5-1	TRBJ2-2	CASTLAGVLGELFF
TRBV21-1	TRBJ1-4	CASSPPAGGEKLFF
TRBV12-3/TRBV12-4	TRBJ2-7	CASSPWTGTTYEQYF
TRBV29-1	TRBJ2-7	CSVAGAYEQYF
TRBV2	TRBJ2-1	CASSEIGLNSGQFF
TRBV27	TRBJ2-5	CASSPRGVQETQYF
TRBV12-3/TRBV12-4	TRBJ1-4	CASSSQEGHPNEKLFF
TRBV18	TRBJ2-5	CASSHRRTRAQETQYF
TRBV5-1	TRBJ2-5	CASSVLQARETQYF
TRBV11-2	TRBJ2-1	CASSLNRNNEQFF
TRBV29-1	TRBJ1-2	CSVLGQDPGYTF
TRBV6-6	TRBJ2-5	CASSGQETQYF
TRBV15	TRBJ2-4	CATSLRGDIQYF
TRBV6-5	TRBJ1-1	CASSYSRGPPMNTEAFF
TRBV6-1	TRBJ1-5	CASSEVISAQPQHF
TRBV7-9	TRBJ1-4	CASSLRPLTGTNEKLFF
TRBV20-1	TRBJ2-1	CSAGRGPADNNEQFF
TRBV20-1	TRBJ1-4	CSARATGLGEKLFF
TRBV12-3/TRBV12-4	TRBJ2-1	CASSLTGVRDNEQFF
TRBV10-3	TRBJ2-1	CAISDLPLSNFYNEQFF
TRBV2	TRBJ2-3	CASSEALQDGTQYF
TRBV12-3/TRBV12-4	TRBJ2-4	CASSVGTGKYF
TRBV12-3/TRBV12-4	TRBJ2-5	CASSWDPETQYF
TRBV12-3/TRBV12-4	TRBJ2-3	CASRTSGNTDTQYF
TRBV20-1	TRBJ2-5	CSAKDRTYGSKETQYF
TRBV5-6	TRBJ2-7	CASSGAPGTGDYEQYF
TRBV24-1	TRBJ2-1	CATNRGHNEQFF
TRBV5-1	TRBJ1-6	CASSLGQTYNSPLHF
TRBV5-1	TRBJ2-1	CASSGGNQGVHEQFF
TRBV20-1	TRBJ2-1	CSALAGVRGNEQFF
TRBV10-1	TRBJ2-2	CATEVKRELSGELFF
TRBV25-1	TRBJ2-2	CASSESTVLQGTGELFF
TRBV7-3	TRBJ2-1	CASSQTSGRLVEQFF
TRBV7-2	TRBJ2-2	CASSLKTGGNTGELFF
TRBV27	TRBJ1-6	CASTGGADSPLHF
TRBV12-3/TRBV12-4	TRBJ1-2	CASSLDRGWGYTF
TRBV5-1	TRBJ2-7	CASSLGGSSDEQYF
TRBV2	TRBJ2-3	CASTWEQNTDTQYF
TRBV6-5	TRBJ2-3	CASSPTGSTDTQYF
TRBV24-1	TRBJ2-1	CATSEAIDRKQFF
TRBV24-1	TRBJ2-2	CATSGRSWPNTGELFF
TRBV4-1	TRBJ2-1	CASSHNNQEGEQFF
TRBV25-1	TRBJ1-1	CASMRDTEAFF
TRBV11-3	TRBJ2-2	CASSLENEAGELFF
TRBV3-1	TRBJ2-5	CASSRVGGEGETQYF
TRBV29-1	TRBJ1-1	CSAHVGLNTEAFF
TRBV3-1	TRBJ2-1	CASSQDVGRSNEQFF
TRBV30	TRBJ1-5	CAWSLGQNNQPQHF
TRBV3-1	TRBJ2-7	CASSPPGGQVEYEQYF
TRBV30	TRBJ1-2	CASLGGRYPYGYTF